This TCR beta chain was documented in a study of blood T cell repertoires in COVID-19. Study at large: PBMCs, B-cell-depleted T cells, or T cells were the source of the cDNA or gDNA that made up the material.

The table came from immunoSEQ multiplex PCR; TCRdb's copy has only in-frame clones and leaves some out. The sample lists under 150,000 clones, around 84% occurring once. This clone has only one observation. The junction departs from germline at one end; a sequencing error may be responsible. The sequencing sample was made of peripheral blood. The receptor was derived from a woman aged 40 to 50 with acute or convalescent COVID-19.

The CDR3 here is CAISSDTGTTNEKLFF. The CDR3 DNA sequence: TGTGCCATCAGTTCCGACACCGGGACAACAAATGAAAAACTGTTTTTT. The chain uses TRBV10-3 and TRBJ1-4; weak D call: TRBD1 (6 bases). The CDR3 runs 16 residues. The germline CDR1 and CDR2 sequences are ENHRY and SYGVKD.